Each of the 24 T cell receptor beta chains below was sequenced from the same sample in a study of shared clonotypes between healthy human individuals. Libraries were prepared by immunoSEQ multiplex PCR; TCRdb keeps only in-frame clonotypes and omits some of them. The table has 100,000 or so clones, 68% seen once. Material: memory CD8+ T cells sorted from blood. Subset: CD45RO+ cells pooled with CCR7-negative TemRA cells. These receptors were obtained from a woman in her 30s in good health.

This clone has only a few counts. The gene calls are TRBV2 and TRBJ2-2; D call uncertain. Germline V gene data show CDR1 as SNHLY and CDR2 as FYNNEI. Trimming stripped 3 bases from V and 5 bases from J, with 10 bases between. The CDR3 covers 14 residues. The DNA for the CDR3 is TGTGCCAGCAGTGACTCGACGGAGACCGGGGAGCTGTTTTTT. Its protein product is CASSDSTETGELFF.

This sequence joins TRBV9 and TRBJ1-2; maybe TRBD1 (5 bases). Per germline, CDR1 SGDLS and CDR2 YYNGEE. This CDR3 spans 17 amino acids. Trimming shortened V by 1 base and J by 0 bases, and 16 bases separated the two germline ends. CDR3 in DNA: TGTGCCAGCAGCGTAATGGCCACAGGAGCAGCTAACTATGGCTACACCTTC. Its protein product is CASSVMATGAANYGYTF.

In its sample, this clone is medium-sized. The CDR3 DNA reads as TGTGCCAGCAGCTCTTCAAGTTCCACTGAAGCTTTCTTT. This translates into CASSSSSSTEAFF. The chain couples TRBV7-9 to TRBJ1-1; D gene unclear. Trimming took 4 bases from V and 4 from J, leaving 10 bases between them. Germline V gene data show CDR1 as SEHNR and CDR2 as FQNEAQ (reference sequence). The length of the CDR3 is 13 residues.

The J gene is TRBJ2-1, the V gene TRBV7-9; possibly TRBD1 or TRBD2 for D (6 bases each). V lost 5 bases to trimming and J lost 3 bases, with 14 bases between them. Germline V CDR1 and CDR2: SEHNR, FQNEAQ (reference sequence). The CDR3 runs to 15 residues. CDR3 region: CASSLGASDYNEQFF. CDR3 coding DNA: TGTGCCAGCAGCCTGGGGGCTAGCGACTACAATGAGCAGTTCTTC. Together with reference TRBV7-9 and TRBJ2-1, the CDR3 gives the full variable domain: DTGVSQNPRHKITKRGQNVTFRCDPISEHNRLYWYRQTLGQGPEFLTYFQNEAQLEKSRLLSDRFSAERPKGSFSTLEIQRTEQGDSAMYLCASSLGASDYNEQFFGPGTRLTVL.

This chain uses TRBV28 with TRBJ2-5; D possibly corresponds to TRBD2 (5 bases). Germline V gives CDR1 MDHEN, CDR2 SYDVKM. This CDR3 contains 16 residues. V shed 2 bases and J shed 1 base, with 14 bases lying between them. The CDR3: CASSLQVRSAQETQYF. The CDR3 DNA is TGTGCCAGCAGTTTACAGGTACGTAGCGCCCAAGAGACCCAGTACTTC.

The chain uses TRBV5-6 and TRBJ2-7, with 14 bases fitting TRBD2. The CDR3 runs to 19 residues. The V segment lost 5 bases and the J segment 0 bases; nucleotides outside the gene matches: 13. Germline V gene lookup returns CDR1 SGHDT and CDR2 YYEEEE. The CDR3 loop reads CASRRTSGRLFLNSYEQYF. The CDR3 coding sequence is TGTGCCAGCAGAAGGACTAGCGGGAGGCTATTTCTCAACTCCTACGAGCAGTACTTC.

This clone was seen a few times. The CDR3: CASSDSGDASTDTQYF. The CDR3 nucleotides are TGTGCCAGCAGTGACTCGGGGGATGCGAGCACAGATACGCAGTATTTT. The rearrangement uses TRBV6-4 and TRBJ2-3; D tentatively reads TRBD1 or TRBD2 (5 bases each). V lost 0 bases and J 0 bases, leaving 10 bases between the germline ends. This CDR3 comprises 16 residues. CDR1 and CDR2 (germline): MRHNA, SNTAGT.

The gene calls are TRBV5-4 and TRBJ2-5; D uncertain. V lost 0 bases to trimming and J lost 1 base, with 4 bases between them. This CDR3 region has 13 residues. Germline-derived CDR1 and CDR2 are SGHNT and YYREEE (reference sequence). The CDR3 spells CASSLAAQETQYF. The DNA for the CDR3 is TGTGCCAGCAGCTTGGCGGCCCAAGAGACCCAGTACTTC.

In this sample, this clone turned up a few times. The rearrangement links TRBV28 to TRBJ2-1; D unclear. This CDR3 has 15 amino acids. V lost 6 bases, J lost 6 bases, and 18 bases lay in between. CDR1 MDHEN and CDR2 SYDVKM come from the germline V gene. The CDR3 sequence: CASRSGFTPGNEQFF. CDR3 nucleotides: TGTGCCAGCAGGTCCGGATTCACTCCTGGCAATGAGCAGTTCTTC.

The chain recombines TRBV13 with TRBJ2-2; TRBD2 might be the D (6 bases). V was trimmed by 3 bases and J by 3 bases, leaving 14 bases between them. Germline V gives CDR1 PRHDT, CDR2 FYEKMQ (reference sequence). This CDR3 has 16 amino acids. CDR3 nucleotides: TGTGCCAGCAGCTTTACCGGGACTCGATACACCGGGGAGCTGTTTTTT. It specifies CASSFTGTRYTGELFF.

This chain connects TRBV7-9 to TRBJ1-2; no clear D gene. From germline, CDR1 is SEHNR and CDR2 FQNEAQ (reference sequence). The CDR3 consists of 12 residues. Trimming shortened V by 2 bases and J by 10 bases, and 11 bases separated the two germline ends. In DNA, the CDR3 is TGTGCCAGCAGCTTAAAGACAATCTCCTACACCTTC. Encoded protein: CASSLKTISYTF.

The chain uses TRBV25-1 and TRBJ2-5; D may match TRBD1 or TRBD2 (5 bases each). The germline V gene encodes CDR1 MGHDK and CDR2 SYGVNS. Deletions cut 1 base from V and 1 base from J, with 19 bases between. The CDR3 covers 18 residues. This CDR3 reads CASSESGQGIESQETQYF. In nucleotides, the CDR3 is TGTGCCAGCAGTGAATCGGGGCAGGGAATAGAGTCCCAAGAGACCCAGTACTTC.

About this clone: Different DNA sequences within this sample yield the same CDR3. This chain uses TRBV13 with TRBJ2-7; possibly TRBD1 for D (5 bases). V was cut by 0 bases and J by 4 bases, with 10 bases left in between. Germline-derived CDR1 and CDR2 are PRHDT and FYEKMQ (reference sequence). This CDR3 is built from 14 residues. CDR3 nucleotides: TGTGCCAGCAGCTTAGGGGGGCTAGGGTACGAGCAGTACTTC. This encodes CASSLGGLGYEQYF.

The gene calls are TRBV4-1 and TRBJ2-7; D is uncertain. The CDR3 covers 15 residues. V shed 4 bases and J shed 6 bases, with 19 bases lying between them. In germline, CDR1 is MGHRA, CDR2 YSYEKL. CDR3 in amino acids: CASSRYWPLHREQYF. The CDR3, as DNA: TGCGCCAGCAGCCGCTATTGGCCTCTTCATCGCGAGCAGTACTTC.

This chain uses TRBV7-9 with TRBJ2-7; 11 bases line up with TRBD1. The CDR3 contains 16 residues. Looked up from germline, CDR1 is SEHNR and CDR2 is FQNEAQ (reference sequence). After removal of 4 bases from V and 2 bases from J, the junction contained 7 bases not matched to a gene. CDR3 coding DNA: TGTGCCAGCAGCTCCCGGGACAGGGGGACTCCCTACGAGCAGTACTTC. This codes for CASSSRDRGTPYEQYF.

The CDR3 nucleotides are TGTGCCAGCAGCTTGGCTAGAAACGACAATGAGCAGTTCTTC. Residues: CASSLARNDNEQFF. The V call is TRBV5-4, the J call TRBJ2-1; D is unresolved. Germline CDR1 reads SGHNT; CDR2 reads YYREEE (reference sequence). This CDR3 region has 14 residues. The V gene lost 0 bases and the J gene lost 5 bases, with 9 bases spanning the gap. Drawing the rest from reference TRBV5-4 and TRBJ2-1, the complete variable domain is ETGVTQSPTHLIKTRGQQVTLRCSSQSGHNTVSWYQQALGQGPQFIFQYYREEENGRGNFPPRFSGLQFPNYSSELNVNALELDDSALYLCASSLARNDNEQFFGPGTRLTVL.

The chain combines TRBV10-3 with TRBJ1-1, with a weak D call TRBD1 (5 bases). The CDR3 is 12 amino acids. Germline assignment: CDR1 ENHRY and CDR2 SYGVKD. The ends were cut back, 1 base at V and 8 bases at J, with 8 bases in the middle. The CDR3 DNA sequence: TGTGCCATCAGTGAGTTCCCAGGGGAAGCTTTCTTT. This translates into CAISEFPGEAFF.

The chain uses TRBV4-3 and TRBJ1-2; 7 bases map to TRBD1. The trim removed 0 bases at V and 7 bases at J, leaving 5 bases unmatched. The CDR3 extends over 14 amino acids. Per the germline V gene, CDR1 is LGHNA and CDR2 is YSLEER. CDR3 DNA: TGCGCCAGCAGCCAAGATTTGACAGGGAGTGGCTACACCTTC. Its translation: CASSQDLTGSGYTF.

This clone was recorded only once. V is TRBV14 and J is TRBJ2-1, with D uncertain. The CDR3 extends over 14 amino acids. CDR1 and CDR2 (germline): SGHDN, FVKESK. Trimming cost V 0 bases and J 4 bases, with 7 bases left between them. DNA of the CDR3: TGTGCCAGCAGCCAAGAGTACCCGTACAATGAGCAGTTCTTC. Protein product: CASSQEYPYNEQFF.

This chain links TRBV10-3 with TRBJ2-7; perhaps TRBD1 as D (6 bases). Germline CDR1 reads ENHRY; CDR2 reads SYGVKD. Between the trimmed V and J ends, which lost 5 bases and 3 bases, there was a span of 26 bases. The CDR3 runs to 18 residues. CDR3 protein: CAISPPPGHYTPNYEQYF. Here the CDR3 DNA reads TGTGCCATCAGTCCTCCCCCGGGACACTACACGCCTAACTACGAGCAGTACTTC.

This clone was counted only a few times. The gene calls are TRBV2 and TRBJ2-7; D is perhaps TRBD1 (7 bases). CDR1 SNHLY and CDR2 FYNNEI come from the germline V gene. V was trimmed by 11 bases and J by 1 base, leaving 12 bases between them. The CDR3 length is 12 residues. The CDR3 reads CAGGTVSYEQYF. The CDR3 coding sequence is TGTGCCGGGGGGACAGTTTCCTACGAGCAGTACTTC.

This clone was counted between two and nine times. The V and J genes are TRBV6-1 and TRBJ2-3; tentative D call: TRBD1 (6 bases). V lost 8 bases and J lost 5, with 14 bases in between. CDR1 is MNHNS, CDR2 SASEGT, per germline. This CDR3 is built from 13 residues. In DNA form, the CDR3 reads TGTGCCAGCCGACAGGAGATGGTAGATACGCAGTATTTT. This translates into CASRQEMVDTQYF.

This clone has only one observation. The chain combines TRBV4-1 with TRBJ2-7, with TRBD1 matching 8 bases. CDR1 MGHRA and CDR2 YSYEKL come from the germline V gene. The junction had 16 bases not matched to a gene; V was cut back by 3 bases and J by 3 bases. This CDR3 spans 18 amino acids. The CDR3 nucleotides read TGCGCCAGCAGCCACCCGACAGGGGATGCGTCTAGAAACTACGAGCAGTACTTC. This sequence encodes CASSHPTGDASRNYEQYF.

This sequence joins TRBV7-9 and TRBJ2-7; a weak D match, TRBD1 (6 bases). Trimming took 5 bases from V and 5 from J, leaving 13 bases between them. Looked up from germline, CDR1 is SEHNR and CDR2 is FQNEAQ (reference sequence). The CDR3 runs to 13 residues. CDR3 region: CASSPRGQHEQYF. The CDR3 DNA reads TGTGCCAGCAGCCCCCGGGGACAACACGAGCAGTACTTC.